Shown below are 28 T cell receptor beta chains from a single sample sequenced in a study of spatial heterogeneity in lung cancer. Overall study findings and caveats: Counts that tracked tumor mutation counts were those of expanded intratumoral alpha and beta TCRs.

TCRdb re-derived calls from the 5' RACE reads in MiXCR, one entry per CDR3 protein. The repertoire holds about 24,000 distinct CDR3 sequences, with roughly 10% as singletons. Described time point: sample taken at primary tumor resection. The antigens of these receptors remain unknown. This specimen was lung tumor tissue, taken at surgery. The receptors stem from a male donor with early-stage non-small cell lung cancer.

This clonotype was picked up many times. The chain combines TRBV28 with TRBJ2-7, with TRBD1 matching over 12 bases. J was trimmed by 6 bases and V by 6 bases; bases with no gene match: 9. This CDR3 has 15 amino acids. CDR1 and CDR2 (germline): MDHEN, SYDVKM. CDR3 bases: TGTGCCAGCAGCCTACAGGGACAGGGGGCGCGCGAGCAGTACTTC. This encodes CASSLQGQGAREQYF.

The chain uses TRBV6-2 or TRBV6-3 and TRBJ1-2, with 7 bases aligning to TRBD1. V lost 5 bases to trimming and J lost 3 bases; unmatched junction nucleotides: 3. Germline V CDR1 and CDR2: MNHEY, SVGEGT. The CDR3 covers 13 residues. CDR3 nucleotide sequence: TGTGCCAGCAGTGGAGGGACAGACTATGGCTACACCTTC. It specifies CASSGGTDYGYTF.

This chain connects TRBV7-8 to TRBJ1-2; possible D gene TRBD1, 6 bases. Trimming left V 5 bases short and J 8 bases short, with 21 bases between. Germline V gene lookup returns CDR1 SGHVS and CDR2 FQNEAQ. The CDR3 is 15 amino acids. The CDR3 reads CASSALGGAGYGYTF. The CDR3, as DNA: TGTGCCAGCAGCGCATTGGGGGGGGCAGGATACGGCTACACCTTC.

At least ten counts were recorded for this clonotype. The chain carries TRBV29-1 and TRBJ1-5; no definite D call. The CDR3 length is 13 residues. V was shortened by 4 bases and J by 6 bases, with 13 bases between the two germline ends. Germline CDR1 and CDR2: SQVTM and ANQGSEA. CDR3 sequence: CSVGMAGGQPQHF. Here the CDR3 DNA reads TGCAGCGTTGGGATGGCAGGCGGTCAGCCCCAGCATTTT.

Within the sample, this clonotype is medium-sized. The J gene is TRBJ2-1, the V gene TRBV3-1; D possibly uses TRBD1 or TRBD2 (7 bases each). The CDR3 extends over 16 amino acids. V was clipped by 4 bases and J by 4 bases, with 17 bases between them. Germline loops: CDR1 LGHDT, CDR2 YNNKEL (reference sequence). The CDR3 region is CASSLPRGGLYNEQFF. In nucleotides, the CDR3 is TGTGCCAGCAGCCTGCCCAGGGGGGGTTTGTACAATGAGCAGTTCTTC.

This clonotype was counted ten times or more. This sequence joins TRBV4-1 and TRBJ2-3, with TRBD2 matching over 8 bases. This CDR3 spans 15 amino acids. With 4 bases clipped from V and 1 base from J, the junction kept 4 bases outside the gene matches. Looked up from germline, CDR1 is MGHRA and CDR2 is YSYEKL. CDR3 coding DNA: TGCGCCAGCAGCCCCGCGGGGGGCCGCACAGATACGCAGTATTTT. It yields the protein CASSPAGGRTDTQYF.

This chain uses TRBV6-5 with TRBJ2-5; no definite D call. CDR1 MNHEY and CDR2 SVGAGI come from the germline V gene. Trimming pared 2 bases from V and 13 bases from J, leaving 14 bases between. This CDR3 has 12 residues. The CDR3 spells CASSYPNGVPYF. The CDR3 bases are TGTGCCAGCAGTTACCCAAATGGTGTCCCGTACTTC.

On this clonotype: It may be a read error: a sequence one base away is much more abundant. This chain links TRBV28 with TRBJ2-3; D remains ambiguous. This CDR3 has 15 amino acids. CDR1 is MDHEN, CDR2 SYDVKM, per germline. Trimming pared 3 bases from V and 4 bases from J, leaving 14 bases between. CDR3 in amino acids: CASSFPRSFSDTQYF. The DNA of the CDR3 is TGTGCCAGCAGTTTTCCCCGCTCCTTTTCAGATACGCAGTATTTT. Full variable domain (outside the CDR3, taken from reference TRBV28 and TRBJ2-3): DVKVTQSSRYLVKRTGEKVFLECVQDMDHENMFWYRQDPGLGLRLIYFSYDVKMKEKGDIPEGYSVSREKKERFSLILESASTNQTSMYLCASSFPRSFSDTQYFGPGTRLTVL.

This clonotype was seen many times. The chain employs TRBV20-1 and TRBJ2-2; D perhaps matches TRBD1 (5 bases). The CDR3 is 15 residues long. Germline V CDR1 and CDR2: DFQATT, SNEGSKA (reference sequence). V was pared by 3 bases and J by 0 bases, with 11 bases between. The CDR3 DNA is TGCAGTGCTAGTAGGGGAAACACGAACACCGGGGAGCTGTTTTTT. Encoded protein: CSASRGNTNTGELFF.

This clonotype has at least ten counts. The V call is TRBV29-1, the J call TRBJ1-2; no reliable D call. V was clipped by 6 bases and J by 4 bases, with 9 bases between them. Per germline, CDR1 SQVTM and CDR2 ANQGSEA. The CDR3 covers 11 residues. This chain's CDR3 is CSVQVRYGYTF. The CDR3, as DNA: TGCAGCGTGCAGGTCCGCTATGGCTACACCTTC.

This clonotype was counted ten times or more. The chain recombines TRBV29-1 with TRBJ2-4; no firm D call. Trimming shortened V by 1 base and J by 7 bases, and 14 bases separated the two germline ends. The CDR3 contains 14 residues. Germline-derived CDR1 and CDR2 are SQVTM and ANQGSEA. DNA of the CDR3: TGCAGCGTTGAAGTCCAGGACGGATCTAACATTCAGTACTTC. Protein sequence: CSVEVQDGSNIQYF. Supplemented by reference TRBV29-1 and TRBJ2-4, the full variable domain reads SAVISQKPSRDICQRGTSLTIQCQVDSQVTMMFWYRQQPGQSLTLIATANQGSEATYESGFVIDKFPISRPNLTFSTLTVSNMSPEDSSIYLCSVEVQDGSNIQYFGAGTRLSVL.

This clonotype was seen ten or more times. The chain is built from TRBV5-6 and TRBJ2-7, with D unresolved. This CDR3 has 12 amino acids. Trimming cost V 2 bases and J 3 bases, with 6 bases left between them. The germline V gene has CDR1 SGHDT and CDR2 YYEEEE. This CDR3 is CASSLRVYEQYF. The CDR3 bases are TGTGCCAGCAGCTTAAGGGTCTACGAGCAGTACTTC.

This clonotype was found many times. The chain has TRBV9 and TRBJ2-5, with TRBD2 identical over 7 bases. V lost 4 bases and J lost 4; bases outside the gene matches: 7. Germline loops: CDR1 SGDLS, CDR2 YYNGEE. The CDR3 has 14 amino acids. The CDR3 is CASSPDPGGETQYF. DNA of the CDR3: TGTGCCAGCAGCCCGGACCCGGGAGGAGAGACCCAGTACTTC.

This clonotype is labeled as medium-sized. J is TRBJ2-3 and V is TRBV27; maybe TRBD1 (6 bases). This CDR3 is built from 13 residues. CDR1 and CDR2 from the germline V gene are MNHEY and SMNVEV (reference sequence). V lost 2 bases and J 6 bases, leaving 9 bases between the germline ends. The CDR3: CASSLLTGDTQYF. The DNA of the CDR3 is TGTGCCAGCAGTTTACTGACAGGCGATACGCAGTATTTT.

This clonotype was found many times. The chain combines TRBV12-3 or TRBV12-4 with TRBJ1-3; D is ambiguous. This CDR3 region has 13 residues. V was trimmed by 2 bases and J by 0 bases, leaving 2 bases between them. The DNA for the CDR3 is TGTGCCAGCAGTTTAAACTCTGGAAACACCATATATTTT. Translation: CASSLNSGNTIYF.

The CDR3 nucleotides read TGCAGTGCTCCTCCTTTAGCGGGACATGGCACCGGGGAGCTGTTTTTT. Encoded protein: CSAPPLAGHGTGELFF. The chain links TRBV20-1 to TRBJ2-2; TRBD2 aligns across 8 bases. The CDR3 extends over 16 amino acids. After removal of 5 bases from V and 4 bases from J, the junction contained 12 bases not matched to a gene. Germline V gene sequence: CDR1 DFQATT, CDR2 SNEGSKA (reference sequence).

This clonotype was observed a single time. The chain couples TRBV29-1 to TRBJ2-5; D may be TRBD1 or TRBD2 (6 bases each). This CDR3 is built from 14 residues. With 4 bases removed from V and 5 bases from J, the gap between germline ends came to 17 bases. In germline, CDR1 is SQVTM, CDR2 ANQGSEA. CDR3 loop: CSVADSRTMETQYF. In DNA, the CDR3 is TGCAGCGTTGCGGACAGTAGGACTATGGAGACCCAGTACTTC.

The sample holds many counts of this clonotype. The genes are TRBV20-1 and TRBJ2-1, with D perhaps matching TRBD1 (6 bases). This CDR3 comprises 14 residues. Germline V gene data show CDR1 as DFQATT and CDR2 as SNEGSKA (reference sequence). Between the trimmed V and J ends, which lost 7 bases and 7 bases, there was a span of 20 bases. In DNA, the CDR3 is TGCAGTGGAACAGGGTTTTGGGCGACGAATGAGCAGTTCTTC. It yields the protein CSGTGFWATNEQFF.

This clonotype was counted at least ten times. The V and J genes are TRBV6-5 and TRBJ1-2; D is uncertain. The germline CDR1 and CDR2 sequences are MNHEY and SVGAGI. V was cut by 7 bases and J by 4 bases, with 13 bases left in between. The CDR3 runs to 13 residues. The CDR3 bases are TGTGCCAGCACCCCCGGCAGGATCTATGGCTACACCTTC. Translated: CASTPGRIYGYTF.

This clonotype was observed at least ten times. This sequence joins TRBV5-5 and TRBJ2-5; perhaps TRBD2 as D (5 bases). CDR1 is SGHKS and CDR2 is YYEKEE in the germline V gene (reference sequence). The V and J ends lost 0 bases and 1 base respectively, with 7 bases between them. CDR3 length: 14 amino acids. The chain's CDR3 is CASSLGRVQETQYF. The CDR3 bases are TGTGCCAGCAGCTTGGGGCGGGTCCAAGAGACCCAGTACTTC.

This clonotype was found many times. This chain joins TRBV28 and TRBJ2-1; D unclear. V lost 3 bases and J 4 bases, leaving 7 bases between the germline ends. Germline CDR1 is MDHEN and CDR2 is SYDVKM. This CDR3 comprises 13 residues. CDR3 loop: CASSFDWYNEQFF. In DNA form, the CDR3 reads TGTGCCAGCAGTTTCGACTGGTACAATGAGCAGTTCTTC. Using reference TRBV28 and TRBJ2-1 for the parts outside the CDR3, the full variable domain is DVKVTQSSRYLVKRTGEKVFLECVQDMDHENMFWYRQDPGLGLRLIYFSYDVKMKEKGDIPEGYSVSREKKERFSLILESASTNQTSMYLCASSFDWYNEQFFGPGTRLTVL.

This clonotype was seen many times. V usage is TRBV28 and J usage is TRBJ1-1; D is uncertain. Germline assignment: CDR1 MDHEN and CDR2 SYDVKM. CDR3 length: 16 residues. The V end lost 3 bases, the J end lost 1 base, and 15 bases lay between the germline ends. CDR3 protein: CASSLYGSSRNTEAFF. CDR3 coding DNA: TGTGCCAGCAGTTTGTACGGCAGTTCTCGGAACACTGAAGCTTTCTTT.

This chain links TRBV7-8 with TRBJ2-1; no reliable D call. CDR1 and CDR2 from the germline V gene are SGHVS and FQNEAQ. V was trimmed by 1 base and J by 7 bases, leaving 14 bases between them. The CDR3 contains 15 residues. This CDR3 is CASSLVEQRMNEQFF. The CDR3 nucleotides are TGTGCCAGCAGCTTAGTAGAACAGAGGATGAATGAGCAGTTCTTC.

The table lists this clonotype with many counts. The rearrangement uses TRBV5-1 and TRBJ2-7; D ambiguous. CDR1 and CDR2 (germline): SGHRS, YFSETQ. Trimming took off 4 bases at V and 0 bases at J, with 11 bases between the two ends. The CDR3 contains 14 residues. Here the CDR3 DNA reads TGCGCCAGCAGCCCGGCTCTTAGCTCCTACGAGCAGTACTTC. Residues: CASSPALSSYEQYF.

This clonotype was counted between two and nine times. The chain joins TRBV11-2 to TRBJ2-6; TRBD1 might be the D (5 bases). The V end was cut by 5 bases, the J end by 0 bases, with 20 bases between. Per the germline V gene, CDR1 is SGHAT and CDR2 is FQNNGV. The CDR3 extends over 19 amino acids. This chain's CDR3 is CASSKQVALPLSGANVLTF. The CDR3 DNA reads TGTGCCAGCAGCAAACAGGTGGCCCTTCCCCTCTCTGGGGCCAACGTCCTGACTTTC.

This clonotype was seen ten or more times. The V call is TRBV2, the J call TRBJ2-5, with TRBD1 identical over 8 bases. Trimming at V came to 8 bases and at J to 4 bases, leaving 21 bases not matched to a gene. This CDR3 comprises 18 residues. Looked up from germline, CDR1 is SNHLY and CDR2 is FYNNEI. CDR3 residues: CASAPGQARRGSRETQYF. CDR3 DNA: TGTGCCAGCGCCCCGGGACAGGCCCGCAGGGGGTCCCGAGAGACCCAGTACTTC.

This clonotype was seen more than once but under ten times. The V gene is TRBV20-1, the J gene TRBJ2-5; possibly TRBD2 for D (6 bases). The CDR3 has 16 amino acids. Deletions cut 5 bases from V and 1 base from J, with 20 bases between. From germline, CDR1 is DFQATT and CDR2 SNEGSKA (reference sequence). CDR3 sequence reads: CSAPLGGRAAQETQYF. CDR3 DNA sequence: TGCAGTGCTCCGCTCGGAGGGAGAGCTGCCCAAGAGACCCAGTACTTC.

This chain connects TRBV7-2 to TRBJ2-1; 11 nucleotides match TRBD2. In germline, CDR1 is SGHTA, CDR2 FQGNSA. V lost 2 bases, J lost 8 bases, and 8 bases stayed unmatched. The CDR3 contains 16 residues. Here the CDR3 DNA reads TGTGCCAGCAGCTTAAAGGGGACTAGCGGTATCCATGAGCAGTTCTTC. Protein product: CASSLKGTSGIHEQFF. Complete variable domain (other parts from reference TRBV7-2 and TRBJ2-1): GAGVSQSPSNKVTEKGKDVELRCDPISGHTALYWYRQSLGQGLEFLIYFQGNSAPDKSGLPSDRFSAERTGGSVSTLTIQRTQQEDSAVYLCASSLKGTSGIHEQFFGPGTRLTVL.